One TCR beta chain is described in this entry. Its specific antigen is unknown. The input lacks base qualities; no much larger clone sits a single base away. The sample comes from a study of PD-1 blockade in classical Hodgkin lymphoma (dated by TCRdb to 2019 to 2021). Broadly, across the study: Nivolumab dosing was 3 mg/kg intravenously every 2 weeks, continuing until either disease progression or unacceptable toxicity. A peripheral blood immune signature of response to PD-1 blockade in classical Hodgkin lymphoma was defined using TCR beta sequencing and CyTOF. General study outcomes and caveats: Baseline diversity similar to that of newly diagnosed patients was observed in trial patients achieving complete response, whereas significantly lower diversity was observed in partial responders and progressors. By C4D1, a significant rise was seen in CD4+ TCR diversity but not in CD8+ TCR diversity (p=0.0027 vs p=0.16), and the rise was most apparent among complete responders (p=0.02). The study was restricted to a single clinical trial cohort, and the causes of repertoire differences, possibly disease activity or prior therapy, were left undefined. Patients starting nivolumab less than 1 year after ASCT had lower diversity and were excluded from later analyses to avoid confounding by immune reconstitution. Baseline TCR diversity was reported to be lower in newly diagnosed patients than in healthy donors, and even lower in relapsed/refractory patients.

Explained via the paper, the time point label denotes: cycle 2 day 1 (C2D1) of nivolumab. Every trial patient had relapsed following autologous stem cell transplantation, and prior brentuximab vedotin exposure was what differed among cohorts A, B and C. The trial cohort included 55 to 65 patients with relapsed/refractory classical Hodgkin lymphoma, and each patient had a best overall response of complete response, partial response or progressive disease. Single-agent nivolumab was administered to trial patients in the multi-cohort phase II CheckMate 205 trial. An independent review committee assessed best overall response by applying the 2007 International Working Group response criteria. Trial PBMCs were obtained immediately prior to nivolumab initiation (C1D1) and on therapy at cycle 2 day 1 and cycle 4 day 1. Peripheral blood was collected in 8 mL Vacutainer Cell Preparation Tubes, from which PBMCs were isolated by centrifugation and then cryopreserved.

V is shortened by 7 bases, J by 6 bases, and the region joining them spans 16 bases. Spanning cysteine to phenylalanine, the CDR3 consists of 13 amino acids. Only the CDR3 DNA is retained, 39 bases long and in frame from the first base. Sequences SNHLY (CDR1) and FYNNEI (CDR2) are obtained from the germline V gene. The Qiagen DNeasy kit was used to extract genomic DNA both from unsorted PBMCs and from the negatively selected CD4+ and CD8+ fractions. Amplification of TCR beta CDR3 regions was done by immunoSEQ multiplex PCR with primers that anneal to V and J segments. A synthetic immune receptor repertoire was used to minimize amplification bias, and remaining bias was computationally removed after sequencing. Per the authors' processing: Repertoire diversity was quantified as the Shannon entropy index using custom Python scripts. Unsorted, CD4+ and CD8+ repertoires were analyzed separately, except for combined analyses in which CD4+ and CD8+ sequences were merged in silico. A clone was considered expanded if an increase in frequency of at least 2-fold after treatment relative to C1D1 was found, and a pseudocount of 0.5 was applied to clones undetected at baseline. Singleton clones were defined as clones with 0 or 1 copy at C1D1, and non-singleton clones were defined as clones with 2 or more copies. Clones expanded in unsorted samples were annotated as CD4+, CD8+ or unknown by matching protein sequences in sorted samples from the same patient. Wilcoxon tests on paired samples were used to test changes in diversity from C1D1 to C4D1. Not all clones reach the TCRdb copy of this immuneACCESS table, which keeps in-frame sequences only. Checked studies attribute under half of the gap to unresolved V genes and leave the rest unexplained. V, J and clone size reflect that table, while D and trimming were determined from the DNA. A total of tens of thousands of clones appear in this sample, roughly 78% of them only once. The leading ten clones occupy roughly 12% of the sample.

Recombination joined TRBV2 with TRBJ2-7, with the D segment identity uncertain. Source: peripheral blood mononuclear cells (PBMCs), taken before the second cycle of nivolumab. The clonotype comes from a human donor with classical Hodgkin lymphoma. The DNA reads TGTGCCAGCAAGACAAGGCTGTTGGGCGAGCAGTACTTC. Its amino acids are CASKTRLLGEQYF.